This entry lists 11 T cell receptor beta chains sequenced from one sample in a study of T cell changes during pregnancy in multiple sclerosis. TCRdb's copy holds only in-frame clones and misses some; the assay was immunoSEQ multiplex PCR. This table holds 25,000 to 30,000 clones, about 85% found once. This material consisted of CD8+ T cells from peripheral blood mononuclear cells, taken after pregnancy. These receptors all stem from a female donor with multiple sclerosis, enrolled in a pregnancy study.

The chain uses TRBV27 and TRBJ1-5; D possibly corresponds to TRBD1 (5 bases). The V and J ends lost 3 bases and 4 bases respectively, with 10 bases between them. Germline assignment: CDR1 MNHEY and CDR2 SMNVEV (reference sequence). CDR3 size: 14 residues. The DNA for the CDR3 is TGTGCCAGCAGTTTGGGGCAGCTTAATCAGCCCCAGCATTTT. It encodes CASSLGQLNQPQHF.

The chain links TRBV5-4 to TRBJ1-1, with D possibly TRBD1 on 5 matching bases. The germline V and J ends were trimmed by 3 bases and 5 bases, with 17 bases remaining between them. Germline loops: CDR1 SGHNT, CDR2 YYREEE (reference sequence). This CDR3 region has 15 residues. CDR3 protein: CASSYLGGGETEAFF. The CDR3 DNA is TGTGCCAGCAGCTATCTAGGCGGGGGGGAAACTGAAGCTTTCTTT.

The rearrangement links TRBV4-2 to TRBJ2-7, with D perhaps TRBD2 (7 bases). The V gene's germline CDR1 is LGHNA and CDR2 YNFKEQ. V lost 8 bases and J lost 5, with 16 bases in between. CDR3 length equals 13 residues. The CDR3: CASRGASAHEQYF. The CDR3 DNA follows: TGTGCCAGCCGGGGGGCTAGCGCCCACGAGCAGTACTTC.

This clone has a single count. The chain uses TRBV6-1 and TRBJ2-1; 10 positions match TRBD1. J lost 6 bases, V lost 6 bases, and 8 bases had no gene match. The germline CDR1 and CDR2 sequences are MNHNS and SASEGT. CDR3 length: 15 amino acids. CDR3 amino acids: CASSQDRGQVNEQFF. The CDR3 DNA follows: TGTGCCAGCAGCCAAGACAGGGGGCAGGTCAATGAGCAGTTCTTC.

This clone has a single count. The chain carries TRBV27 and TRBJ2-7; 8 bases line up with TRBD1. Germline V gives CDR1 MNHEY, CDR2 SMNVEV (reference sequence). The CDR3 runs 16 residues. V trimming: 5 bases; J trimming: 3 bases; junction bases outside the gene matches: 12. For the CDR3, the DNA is TGTGCCAGCAGTCCCGGCCGAACAGGGGGAAGCTACGAGCAGTACTTC. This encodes CASSPGRTGGSYEQYF.

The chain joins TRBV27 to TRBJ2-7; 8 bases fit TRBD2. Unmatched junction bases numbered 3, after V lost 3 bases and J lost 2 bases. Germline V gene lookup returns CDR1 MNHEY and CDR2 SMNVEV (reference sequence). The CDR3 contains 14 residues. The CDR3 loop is CASSFSRGAYEQYF. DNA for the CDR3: TGTGCCAGCAGTTTCTCGCGGGGGGCCTACGAGCAGTACTTC.

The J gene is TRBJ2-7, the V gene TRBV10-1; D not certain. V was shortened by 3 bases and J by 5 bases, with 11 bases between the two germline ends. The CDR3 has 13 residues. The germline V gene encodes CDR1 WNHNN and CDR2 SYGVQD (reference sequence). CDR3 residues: CASSDQTWHEQYF. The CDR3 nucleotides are TGCGCCAGCAGTGATCAGACATGGCACGAGCAGTACTTC.

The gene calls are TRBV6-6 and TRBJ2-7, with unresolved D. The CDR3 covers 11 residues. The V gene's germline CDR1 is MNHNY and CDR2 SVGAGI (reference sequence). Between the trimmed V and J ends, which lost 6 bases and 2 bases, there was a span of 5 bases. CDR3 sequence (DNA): TGTGCCAGCAGCGACACCTACGAGCAGTACTTC. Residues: CASSDTYEQYF.

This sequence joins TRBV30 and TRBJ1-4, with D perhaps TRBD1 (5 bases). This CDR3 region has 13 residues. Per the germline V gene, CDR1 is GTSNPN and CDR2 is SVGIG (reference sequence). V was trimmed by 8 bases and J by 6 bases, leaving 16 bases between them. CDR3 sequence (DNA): TGTGCCGGGACGTACAGTATGTATGAAAAACTGTTTTTT. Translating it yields CAGTYSMYEKLFF.

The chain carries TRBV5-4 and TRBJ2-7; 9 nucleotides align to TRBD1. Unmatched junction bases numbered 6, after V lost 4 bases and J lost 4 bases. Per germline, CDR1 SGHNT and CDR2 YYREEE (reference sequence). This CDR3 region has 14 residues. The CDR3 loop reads CASSPGQGGYEQYF. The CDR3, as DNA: TGTGCCAGCAGCCCGGGACAGGGTGGTTACGAGCAGTACTTC.

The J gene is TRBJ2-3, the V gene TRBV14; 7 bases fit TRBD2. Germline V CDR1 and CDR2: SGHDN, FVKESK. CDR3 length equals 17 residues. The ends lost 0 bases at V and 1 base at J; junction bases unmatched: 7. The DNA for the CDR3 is TGTGCCAGCAGCCAAGATTTGAAGGGAGGGGGCACAGATACGCAGTATTTT. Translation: CASSQDLKGGGTDTQYF.